Listed here is a single T cell receptor (beta chain). The antigen remains undetermined. From germline, CDR1 is SGHAT and CDR2 FQNNGV. This CDR3 is built from 16 residues. Trimming stripped 1 base from V and 4 bases from J, with 11 bases between. This sample stems from a study of identifying expanded T cells in peripheral blood. Sequencing was performed with immunoSEQ multiplex PCR; in TCRdb, only in-frame clones are kept and a portion is missing. The sample records more than 80,000 clones, around 88% being singletons. Healthy donors had no documented immune events, such as infections, while sampled. Notes on the study in general: Across healthy donors, higher total template counts meant significantly greater roughly two-week count variance. Technical replicates showed around 1.1 changed clones; two weeks roughly 16; four weeks 19.

Sequenced: blood. The chain couples TRBV11-2 to TRBJ2-6; D remains ambiguous. The receptor's source is a person aged 18 to 70 in good health. This CDR3 reads CASSLAQVLGANVLTF. In nucleotides, the CDR3 is TGTGCCAGCAGCTTAGCGCAGGTCCTCGGGGCCAACGTCCTGACTTTC.